This TCR beta chain is drawn from a study of OX40 agonist ivuxolimab in advanced cancers. Looking at the study overall: Given to patients was ivuxolimab, an agonistic anti-OX40 (CD134) antibody.

Points from the study as a whole: Averaged across samples, CD8+ T cells carried more expanded clones than CD4+ did.

A remark on this clone: Its matching antigen is unknown.

TCRdb keeps only in-frame clones here, not all; method: immunoSEQ multiplex PCR. This sample has 75,000 to 100,000 clones; under 90% occur once, and the top ten carry over 1.5%. V dropped 0 bases and J dropped 5 bases, with 11 bases sitting between them. The germline CDR1 and CDR2 sequences are SGDLS and YYNGEE. The CDR3 runs to 14 residues. The clonotype originates from an adult with an advanced solid tumor such as melanoma, head and neck, liver or kidney cancer. This chain connects TRBV9 to TRBJ1-2; D unresolved. The input for sequencing was CD4+ or CD8+ T cells sorted from blood, taken in a trial of the OX40 agonist ivuxolimab. CDR3 residues: CASSVDSGRYGYTF. CDR3 sequence (DNA): TGTGCCAGCAGCGTAGATAGCGGCAGGTATGGCTACACCTTC.